Sequencing of this T cell receptor beta chain was carried out in a study of T cell responses to AZD1222 COVID-19 vaccine. This CDR3 has 17 amino acids. CDR1 is LNHDA, CDR2 SQIVND, per germline (reference sequence). The V end was cut by 5 bases, the J end by 1 base, with 18 bases between. The protocol was immunoSEQ multiplex PCR, while the TCRdb copy is restricted to in-frame clones and leaves out a portion. The sample contains hundreds of thousands of clones, 85% to 95% of which appear only once. The sequence was obtained from an adult in good health. Sample: peripheral blood, taken on day 0 of MenACWY control vaccination. The rearrangement links TRBV19 to TRBJ2-1; a weak D match, TRBD1 (6 bases). The CDR3 spells CASSGDKSLGSYNEQFF. In DNA, the CDR3 is TGTGCCAGTAGTGGGGACAAATCTCTTGGATCCTACAATGAGCAGTTCTTC.